This entry concerns a single T cell receptor beta chain. This sample is part of a study of T cell changes during pregnancy in multiple sclerosis. Clones were read by immunoSEQ multiplex PCR, and TCRdb kept only the in-frame ones, dropping some. Of 45,000 or so clones in the sample, roughly 88% were seen once. This clonotype was obtained from a female donor with multiple sclerosis, enrolled in a pregnancy study. Source material: PBMCs (not recorded whether the cells were cultured).

The CDR3 loop reads CASSLSLIRPATNEKLFF. CDR3 DNA sequence: TGTGCCAGCAGCTTGTCACTGATAAGACCTGCAACTAATGAAAAACTGTTTTTT. The chain joins TRBV5-4 to TRBJ1-4; D is ambiguous. Germline V CDR1 and CDR2: SGHNT, YYREEE (reference sequence). The CDR3 sequence is 18 residues long. V gave up 1 base and J gave up 0 bases, with 16 bases separating them.